The 5 T cell receptor beta chains presented below share a single source sample, sequenced in a study of radiotherapy plus CTLA-4 blockade in lung cancer. Assay used: immunoSEQ multiplex PCR; TCRdb lists only in-frame clones, some missing. Altogether about 95,000 clones are present, approximately 78% being singletons, with the ten largest covering about 3.5%. Sequencing used peripheral blood, obtained from a patient treated with radiotherapy plus ipilimumab. The source is a human donor with non-small cell lung cancer who had a partial response to radiotherapy plus ipilimumab.

The chain links TRBV10-3 to TRBJ1-4; TRBD1 is a possible D gene (5 bases). This CDR3 is built from 15 residues. V shed 6 bases and J shed 0 bases, with 11 bases lying between them. From germline, CDR1 is ENHRY and CDR2 SYGVKD. CDR3 region: CAIRGPTATNEKLFF. The CDR3 DNA sequence: TGTGCCATCAGGGGGCCTACCGCAACTAATGAAAAACTGTTTTTT.

This clone showed up many times. This chain joins TRBV5-6 and TRBJ2-7, with TRBD2 identical over 8 bases. J lost 6 bases, V lost 1 base, and 6 bases had no gene match. The CDR3 covers 14 residues. Germline CDR1 and CDR2: SGHDT and YYEEEE. The CDR3 sequence: CASSLPGLASEQYF. CDR3 sequence (DNA): TGTGCCAGCAGCTTGCCTGGACTAGCCTCCGAGCAGTACTTC.

This chain connects TRBV6-5 to TRBJ2-5; TRBD1 matches 8 bases. The CDR3 consists of 15 residues. The ends lost 4 bases at V and 5 bases at J; junction bases unmatched: 9. Germline loops: CDR1 MNHEY, CDR2 SVGAGI. The CDR3 nucleotides are TGTGCCAGCAGTTCAATGGACAGGGTTGGGGAGACCCAGTACTTC. It translates to CASSSMDRVGETQYF.

V and J are TRBV19 and TRBJ1-4, with D maybe TRBD1 (5 bases). V lost 6 bases and J lost 11, with 19 bases in between. This CDR3 region has 14 residues. Germline V gene data show CDR1 as LNHDA and CDR2 as SQIVND (reference sequence). The DNA for the CDR3 is TGTGCCAGTAGCCCTAGGGGCAGGGTGGAGAAACTGTTTTTT. Protein product: CASSPRGRVEKLFF.

This chain joins TRBV18 and TRBJ2-5, with TRBD2 identical over 12 bases. The germline V gene has CDR1 KGHSH and CDR2 LQKENI. The CDR3 runs to 16 residues. V was clipped by 3 bases and J by 6 bases; unmatched bases: 8. Written as DNA, the CDR3 is TGTGCCAGCTCACCCCAGACTAGCGGGAGCGCGCAGACCCAGTACTTC. This sequence encodes CASSPQTSGSAQTQYF.